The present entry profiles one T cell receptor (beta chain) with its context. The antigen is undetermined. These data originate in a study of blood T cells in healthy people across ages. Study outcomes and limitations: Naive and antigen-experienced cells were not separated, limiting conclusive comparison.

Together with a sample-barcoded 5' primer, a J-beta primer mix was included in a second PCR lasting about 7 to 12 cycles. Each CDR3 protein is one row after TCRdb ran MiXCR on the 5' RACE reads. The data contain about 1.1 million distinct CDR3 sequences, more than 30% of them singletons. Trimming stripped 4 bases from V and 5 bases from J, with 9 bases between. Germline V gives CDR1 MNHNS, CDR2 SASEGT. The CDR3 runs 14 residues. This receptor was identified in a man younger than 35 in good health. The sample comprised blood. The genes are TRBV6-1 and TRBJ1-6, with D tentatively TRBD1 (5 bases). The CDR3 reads CASSVTADNSPLHF. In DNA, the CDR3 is TGTGCCAGCAGTGTGACAGCAGATAATTCACCCCTCCACTTT.